The present TCR beta chain was sequenced within a study of T cell responses to AZD1222 COVID-19 vaccine (dated by TCRdb to the early 2020s). Study-wide context: AZD1222 recipients with second doses at about 4 weeks or about 12 weeks were pooled, because spike-specific TCR depth and breadth did not differ between schedules. A total of 230 to 250 trial participants underwent TCR sequencing, of whom roughly 210 received two doses of AZD1222 and around 26 received two doses of the MenACWY control vaccine. Trial participants were enrolled by age into 18-55, 56-69 and 70-plus year subgroups, with approximately 150, 28 and 58 TCR-sequenced participants respectively. General findings and caveats noted by the study authors: Conclusions about previously exposed vaccinees are limited, since just 6 or 7 AZD1222 recipients were seropositive for SARS-CoV-2 at baseline. The vaccine-associated CD4 TCRs covered the entire spike protein, and the dominant responses fell in regions 160-218 and 743-854. Reportedly, almost half of the unique spike-specific TCRs recognized epitopes lying outside the regions that are mutated in the B.1.351 and B.1.1.7 variants. Most participants were white British and females outnumbered males, and the authors suggested that clonal diversity may have been underestimated. After two AZD1222 doses, spike-specific TCR breadth and depth were significantly higher than at day 0 and than in MenACWY recipients. The 56-69-year group was small, and its depth increase did not reach significance, likely because of low power. Because no day 14 peak-response samples were available, the repertoires could be characterized only after the peak T cell response.

The CDR3 measures 16 amino acids from cysteine to phenylalanine. Only the CDR3 DNA is retained, 48 bases long and in frame from the first base. According to the germline V gene, CDR1 reads SGHDN and CDR2 reads FVKESK. Germline trimming amounts to 4 bases on V and 0 bases on J, with 4 as the count of junction bases outside the gene matches. Concerning this clone: The antigen this receptor binds is unknown. Per-base quality was not reported, and no clone a single base away is much larger than it.

In the paper's terms, the time point label means: baseline before first vaccination. Vaccinee samples came from UK trials COV001 and COV002, including a single-blind randomized controlled phase 2/3 trial of AZD1222 (ChAdOx1 nCoV-19) in healthy adults. For TCRbeta chain sequencing, PBMC samples were collected from trial participants at day 0 and at day 28 after the second dose. The CDR3 regions of human TCRbeta chains were subjected to immunosequencing. From the authors' description of their analysis: Repertoire TCRs were checked for matches against a reference library of SARS-CoV-2-specific TCRs that had been generated using the MIRA antigen-specificity platform. Breadth meant the fraction of unique TCRs that were SARS-CoV-2-associated, whereas depth meant the fraction of total T cells that were SARS-CoV-2-associated. Using the MIRA data, each spike-specific TCR was mapped to the spike region that the TCR reacts to and placed in a CD4 or CD8 class. Log10-transformed breadth and depth values were compared by one-way ANOVA with Sidak's multiple comparisons tests. Sourced from immuneACCESS, this table was stored by TCRdb with only in-frame sequences that have V and J called. A share of the clones is absent; for the studies checked, an unresolved V gene accounts for under half, and the remainder has no known explanation. V and J calls and clone size come straight from that table; D and trimming were deduced from the DNA. The sample data list roughly 120,000 clones, and around 81% of these were observed just once. Together, the top ten hold approximately 4.6% of the sample.

The chain couples TRBV14 to TRBJ2-5, with 11 bases aligning to TRBD1. Sequencing was performed on peripheral blood, taken on day 0 of AZD1222 vaccination. The source is an adult in good health. Read as DNA, the sequence is TGTGCCAGCAGCCCGGGACAGGGGGGCTACCAAGAGACCCAGTACTTC. It translates to CASSPGQGGYQETQYF.